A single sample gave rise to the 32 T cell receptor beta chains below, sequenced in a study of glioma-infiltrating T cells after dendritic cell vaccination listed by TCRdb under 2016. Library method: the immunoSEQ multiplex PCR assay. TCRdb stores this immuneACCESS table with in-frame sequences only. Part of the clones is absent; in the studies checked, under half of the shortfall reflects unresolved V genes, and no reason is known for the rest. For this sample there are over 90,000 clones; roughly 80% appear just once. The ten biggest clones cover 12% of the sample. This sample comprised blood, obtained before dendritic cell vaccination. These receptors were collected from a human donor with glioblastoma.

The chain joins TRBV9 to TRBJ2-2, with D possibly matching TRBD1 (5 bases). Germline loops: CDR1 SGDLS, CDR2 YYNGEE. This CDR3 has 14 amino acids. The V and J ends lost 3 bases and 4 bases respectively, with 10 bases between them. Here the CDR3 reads CASSADSFTGELFF. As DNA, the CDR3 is TGTGCCAGCAGCGCAGACAGCTTCACCGGGGAGCTGTTTTTT.

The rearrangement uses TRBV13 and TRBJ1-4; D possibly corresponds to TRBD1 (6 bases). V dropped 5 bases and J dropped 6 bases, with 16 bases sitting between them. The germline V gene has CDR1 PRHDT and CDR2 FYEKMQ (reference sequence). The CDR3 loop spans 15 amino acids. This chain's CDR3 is CASSTYRTADEKLFF. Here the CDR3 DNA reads TGTGCCAGCAGCACCTATCGGACAGCAGATGAAAAACTGTTTTTT.

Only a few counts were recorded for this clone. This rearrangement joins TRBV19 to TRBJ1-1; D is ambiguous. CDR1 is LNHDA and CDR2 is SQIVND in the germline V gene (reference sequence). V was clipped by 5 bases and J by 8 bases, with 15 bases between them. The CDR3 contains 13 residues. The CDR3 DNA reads TGTGCCAGTAGTGGTCGCGCACTCTCCGAAGCTTTCTTT. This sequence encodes CASSGRALSEAFF.

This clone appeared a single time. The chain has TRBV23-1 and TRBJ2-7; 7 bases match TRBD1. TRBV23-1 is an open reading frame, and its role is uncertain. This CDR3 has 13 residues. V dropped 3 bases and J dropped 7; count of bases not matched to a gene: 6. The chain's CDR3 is CASSHHDREEQYF. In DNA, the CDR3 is TGCGCCAGCAGTCACCATGACAGGGAGGAGCAGTACTTC.

The DNA for the CDR3 is TGTGCCTGGACCCGGCCAGGGGGCAATCAGCCCCAGCATTTT. Translating it yields CAWTRPGGNQPQHF. The chain uses TRBV30 and TRBJ1-5, with TRBD1 as a possible D gene (6 bases). The CDR3 runs 14 residues. The germline CDR1 and CDR2 sequences are GTSNPN and SVGIG (reference sequence). Trimming removed 4 bases from V and 2 bases from J, with 12 bases in between. Full variable domain (missing parts from reference TRBV30 and TRBJ1-5): SQTIHQWPATLVQPVGSPLSLECTVEGTSNPNLYWYRQAAGRGLQLLFYSVGIGQISSEVPQNLSASRPQDRQFILSSKKLLLSDSGFYLCAWTRPGGNQPQHFGDGTRLSIL.

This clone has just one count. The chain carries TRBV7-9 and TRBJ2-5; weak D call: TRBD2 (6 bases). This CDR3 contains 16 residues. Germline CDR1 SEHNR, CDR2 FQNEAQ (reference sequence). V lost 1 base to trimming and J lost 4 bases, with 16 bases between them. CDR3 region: CASSLGIGRGAETQYF. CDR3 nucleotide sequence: TGTGCCAGCAGCTTAGGGATTGGGCGGGGCGCAGAGACCCAGTACTTC.

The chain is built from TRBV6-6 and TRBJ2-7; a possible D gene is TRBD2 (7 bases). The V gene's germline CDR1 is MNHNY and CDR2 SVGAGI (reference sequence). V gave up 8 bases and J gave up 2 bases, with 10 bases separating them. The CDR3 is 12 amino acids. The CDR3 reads CASCGGTYEQYF. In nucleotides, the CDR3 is TGTGCCAGCTGCGGGGGCACCTACGAGCAGTACTTC.

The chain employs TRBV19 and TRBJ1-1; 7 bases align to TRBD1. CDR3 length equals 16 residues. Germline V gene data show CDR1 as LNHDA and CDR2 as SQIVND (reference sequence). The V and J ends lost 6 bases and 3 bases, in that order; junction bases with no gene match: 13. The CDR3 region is CASRLGQAQWYTEAFF. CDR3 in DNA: TGTGCCAGTAGACTCGGACAGGCACAATGGTACACTGAAGCTTTCTTT.

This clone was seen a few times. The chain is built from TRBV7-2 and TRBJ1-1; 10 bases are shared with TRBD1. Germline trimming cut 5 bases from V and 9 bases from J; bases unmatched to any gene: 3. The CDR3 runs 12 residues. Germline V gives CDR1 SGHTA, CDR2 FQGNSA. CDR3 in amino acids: CASSTDRGKAFF. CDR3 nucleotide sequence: TGTGCCAGCAGCACGGACAGGGGGAAAGCTTTCTTT.

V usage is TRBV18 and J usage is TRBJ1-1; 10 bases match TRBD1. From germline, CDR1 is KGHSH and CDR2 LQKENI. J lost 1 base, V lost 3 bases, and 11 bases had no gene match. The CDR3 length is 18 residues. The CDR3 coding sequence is TGTGCCAGCTCACCCACCGGGACAGGGGACGCCAGGAACACTGAAGCTTTCTTT. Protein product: CASSPTGTGDARNTEAFF.

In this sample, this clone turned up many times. The CDR3 DNA is TGTGCCAGCAGTGACGGGATGGGGCGCCTTCGTAATGAAAAACTGTTTTTT. Translated, it gives CASSDGMGRLRNEKLFF. The chain links TRBV6-4 to TRBJ1-4, with D possibly being TRBD1 (5 bases). V was clipped by 2 bases and J by 4 bases, with 17 bases between them. Germline V CDR1 and CDR2: MRHNA, SNTAGT. This CDR3 is built from 17 residues.

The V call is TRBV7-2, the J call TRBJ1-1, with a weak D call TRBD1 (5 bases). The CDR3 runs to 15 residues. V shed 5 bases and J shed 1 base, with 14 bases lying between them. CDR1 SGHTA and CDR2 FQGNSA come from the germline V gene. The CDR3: CASSPKLGANTEAFF. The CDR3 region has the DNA TGTGCCAGCAGCCCCAAATTAGGGGCGAACACTGAAGCTTTCTTT.

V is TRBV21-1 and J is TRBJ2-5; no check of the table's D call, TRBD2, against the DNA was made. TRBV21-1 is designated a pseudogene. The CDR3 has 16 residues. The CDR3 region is CASSGGSGGGEETQYF. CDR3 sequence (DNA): TGTGCCAGCAGCGGAGGGTCCGGGGGAGGCGAAGAGACCCAGTACTTC.

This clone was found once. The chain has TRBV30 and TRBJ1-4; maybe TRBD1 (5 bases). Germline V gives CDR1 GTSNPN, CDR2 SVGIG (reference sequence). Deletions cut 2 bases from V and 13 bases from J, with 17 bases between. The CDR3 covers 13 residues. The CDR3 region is CAWSFFAEGTLFF. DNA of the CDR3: TGTGCCTGGAGTTTCTTCGCGGAGGGGACACTGTTTTTT.

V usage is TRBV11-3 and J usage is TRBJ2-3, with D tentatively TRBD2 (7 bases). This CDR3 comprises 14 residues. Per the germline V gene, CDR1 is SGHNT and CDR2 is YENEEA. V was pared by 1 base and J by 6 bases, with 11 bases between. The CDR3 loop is CASSLVAGADTQYF. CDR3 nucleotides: TGTGCCAGCAGCTTAGTTGCGGGGGCGGATACGCAGTATTTT.

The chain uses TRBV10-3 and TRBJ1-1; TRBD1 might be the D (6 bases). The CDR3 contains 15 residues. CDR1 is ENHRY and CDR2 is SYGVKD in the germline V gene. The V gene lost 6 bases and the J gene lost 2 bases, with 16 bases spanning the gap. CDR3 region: CAISPGTTLNTEAFF. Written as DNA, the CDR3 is TGTGCCATCAGCCCCGGGACAACCCTCAACACTGAAGCTTTCTTT.

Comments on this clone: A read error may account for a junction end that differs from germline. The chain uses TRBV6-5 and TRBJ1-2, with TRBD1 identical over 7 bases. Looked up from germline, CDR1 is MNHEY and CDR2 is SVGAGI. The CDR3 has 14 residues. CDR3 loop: CAGRGTPPIRGYTF. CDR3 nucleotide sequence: TGTGCCGGCAGGGGGACTCCTCCCATAAGGGGCTACACCTTC.

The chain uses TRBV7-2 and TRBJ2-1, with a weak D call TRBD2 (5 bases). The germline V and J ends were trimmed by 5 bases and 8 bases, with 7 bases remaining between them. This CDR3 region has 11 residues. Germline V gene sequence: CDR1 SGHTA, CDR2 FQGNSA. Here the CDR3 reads CASSGGHEQFF. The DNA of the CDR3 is TGTGCCAGCAGCGGAGGCCATGAGCAGTTCTTC.

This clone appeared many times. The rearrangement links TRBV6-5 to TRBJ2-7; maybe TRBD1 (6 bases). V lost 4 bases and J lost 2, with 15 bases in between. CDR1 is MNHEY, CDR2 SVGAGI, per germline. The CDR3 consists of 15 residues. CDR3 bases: TGTGCCAGCAGTTCTCCCGGGACACCGGCCTACGAGCAGTACTTC. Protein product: CASSSPGTPAYEQYF.

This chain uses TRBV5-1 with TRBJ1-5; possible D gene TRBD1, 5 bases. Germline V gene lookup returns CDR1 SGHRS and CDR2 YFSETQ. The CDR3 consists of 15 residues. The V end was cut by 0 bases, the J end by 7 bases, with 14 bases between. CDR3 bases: TGCGCCAGCAGCTTGGGGACGCAGGGAGGGCAGCCCCAGCATTTT. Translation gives CASSLGTQGGQPQHF.

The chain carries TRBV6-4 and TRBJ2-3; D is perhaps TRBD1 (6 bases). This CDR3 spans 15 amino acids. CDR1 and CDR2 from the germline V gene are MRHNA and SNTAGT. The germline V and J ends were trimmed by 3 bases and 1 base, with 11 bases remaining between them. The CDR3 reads CASSDQPGGTDTQYF. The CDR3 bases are TGTGCCAGCAGTGATCAGCCAGGGGGCACAGATACGCAGTATTTT.

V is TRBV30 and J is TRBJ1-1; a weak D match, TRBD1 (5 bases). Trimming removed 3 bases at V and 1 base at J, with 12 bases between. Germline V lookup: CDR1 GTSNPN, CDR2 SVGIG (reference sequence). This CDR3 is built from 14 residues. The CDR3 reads CAWSPGRGNTEAFF. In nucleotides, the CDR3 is TGTGCCTGGAGCCCCGGGAGGGGGAACACTGAAGCTTTCTTT.

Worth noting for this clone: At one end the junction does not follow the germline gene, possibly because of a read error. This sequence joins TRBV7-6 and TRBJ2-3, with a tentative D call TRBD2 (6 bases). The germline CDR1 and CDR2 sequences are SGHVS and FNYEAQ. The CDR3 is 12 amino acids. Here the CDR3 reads CASSLFGGARLF. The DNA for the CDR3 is TGTGCCAGCAGCTTATTCGGCGGGGCTCGTCTTTTT. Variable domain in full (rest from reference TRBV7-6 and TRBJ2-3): GAGVSQSPRYKVTKRGQDVALRCDPISGHVSLYWYRQALGQGPEFLTYFNYEAQQDKSGLPNDRFSAERPEGSISTLTIQRTEQRDSAMYRCASSLFGGARLFGPGTRLTVL.

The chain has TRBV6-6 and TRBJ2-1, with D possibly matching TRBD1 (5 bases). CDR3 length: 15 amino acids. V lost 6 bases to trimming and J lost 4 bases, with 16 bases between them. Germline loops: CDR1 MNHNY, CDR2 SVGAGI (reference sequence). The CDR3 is CASSPPAGYYNEQFF. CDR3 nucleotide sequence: TGTGCCAGCAGCCCCCCGGCAGGGTATTACAATGAGCAGTTCTTC.

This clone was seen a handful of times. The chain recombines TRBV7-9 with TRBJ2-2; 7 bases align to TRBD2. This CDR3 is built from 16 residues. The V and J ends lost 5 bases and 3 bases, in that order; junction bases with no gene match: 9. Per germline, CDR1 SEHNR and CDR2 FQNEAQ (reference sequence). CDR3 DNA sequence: TGTGCCAGCAGCCGACACCGACTAGCTGACACCGGGGAGCTGTTTTTT. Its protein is CASSRHRLADTGELFF.

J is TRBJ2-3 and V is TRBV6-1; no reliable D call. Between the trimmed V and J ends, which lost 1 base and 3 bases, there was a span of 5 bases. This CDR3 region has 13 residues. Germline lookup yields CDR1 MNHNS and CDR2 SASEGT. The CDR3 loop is CASSEERTDTQYF. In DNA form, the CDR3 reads TGTGCCAGCAGTGAAGAGAGGACAGATACGCAGTATTTT.

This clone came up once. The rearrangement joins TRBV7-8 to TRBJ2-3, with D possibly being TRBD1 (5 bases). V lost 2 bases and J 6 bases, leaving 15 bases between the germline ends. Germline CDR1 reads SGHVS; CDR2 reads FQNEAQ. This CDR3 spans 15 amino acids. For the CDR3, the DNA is TGTGCCAGCAGCTTACAGCGTGTGGGGCCCGATACGCAGTATTTT. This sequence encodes CASSLQRVGPDTQYF.

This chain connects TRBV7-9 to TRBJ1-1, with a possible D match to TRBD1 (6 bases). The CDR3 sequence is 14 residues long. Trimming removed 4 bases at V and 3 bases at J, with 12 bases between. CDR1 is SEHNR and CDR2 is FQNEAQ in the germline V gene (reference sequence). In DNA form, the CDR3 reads TGTGCCAGCAGCTCCGGACAGCTATACACTGAAGCTTTCTTT. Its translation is CASSSGQLYTEAFF.

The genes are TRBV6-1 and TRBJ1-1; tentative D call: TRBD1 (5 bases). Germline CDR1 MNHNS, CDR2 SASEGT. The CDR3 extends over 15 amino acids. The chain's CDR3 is CATSILGEGNTEAFF. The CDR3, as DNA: TGTGCTACCTCGATCTTAGGGGAGGGGAACACTGAAGCTTTCTTT.

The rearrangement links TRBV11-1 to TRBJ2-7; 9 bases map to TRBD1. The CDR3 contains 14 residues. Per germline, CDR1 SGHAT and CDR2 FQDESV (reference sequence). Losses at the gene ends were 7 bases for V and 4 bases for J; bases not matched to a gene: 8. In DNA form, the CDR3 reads TGTGCCAGCAACGTTGGACAGGGGAGGTACGAGCAGTACTTC. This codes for CASNVGQGRYEQYF.

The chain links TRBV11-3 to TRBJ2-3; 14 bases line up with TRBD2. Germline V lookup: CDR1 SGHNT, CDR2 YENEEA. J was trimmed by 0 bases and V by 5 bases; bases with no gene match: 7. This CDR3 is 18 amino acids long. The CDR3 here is CASSPRTSGGPSTDTQYF. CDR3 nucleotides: TGTGCCAGCAGCCCTAGGACTAGCGGGGGGCCAAGCACAGATACGCAGTATTTT.

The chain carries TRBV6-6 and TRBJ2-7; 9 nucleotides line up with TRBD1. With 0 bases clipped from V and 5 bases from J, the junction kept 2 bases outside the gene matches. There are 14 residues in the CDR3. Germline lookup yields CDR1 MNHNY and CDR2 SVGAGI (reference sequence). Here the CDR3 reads CASSYSWTGDEQYF. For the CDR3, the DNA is TGTGCCAGCAGTTACTCTTGGACAGGGGACGAGCAGTACTTC.